This TCR beta chain is drawn from a study of blood T cell repertoires in COVID-19 (dated by TCRdb to the early 2020s). Background on the whole study: Collaborator samples came from the United States, Italy and Spain and covered acute and convalescent phases of COVID-19. The prospective study material was composed of cDNA or gDNA derived from T cells, B-cell-depleted T cells, or PBMCs. The dataset comprised deeply sampled blood TCRbeta repertoires from subjects exposed to, actively infected with, or recovered from COVID-19. The repertoires were released in a freely available public database meant as a resource for research on the immune response to SARS-CoV-2. The samples were drawn from two sources: the first 160 participants of the ongoing ImmuneRACE study, and 1,000 to 1,500 subjects contributed by 6 global collaborators. A de-identified subject ID, COVID-19 status, age in years and sex were almost always included in the sample metadata. Where available, HLA class I and class II types were taken from metadata supplied by the sample provider and were not determined by assay-based typing.

This clone has a handful of counts. Which antigen it targets is not known. Within one base of it there is no much larger clone, and no base qualities were kept. TCRbeta CDR3 regions were amplified from genomic DNA using the immunoSEQ Assay, a bias-controlled multiplex PCR. As for the original processing: The number of nucleated cells in each sample was estimated from the amplification of reference gene primers within the assay. To quantify the absolute abundance of each unique TCRbeta CDR3 rearrangement, sequence reads were collapsed and filtered. For each sample, productive Simpson clonality was calculated as the square root of Simpson's diversity index over productive rearrangements. What TCRdb holds here is the immuneACCESS table cut down to in-frame rearrangements. Part of the clones is not present; checked against another copy, under half of the missing clones reflect an unresolved V gene, and the others are unexplained. The DNA was the basis for D and trimming; V, J and clone size are from that table. The sample table records some 200,000 clones; 80% to 90% of these occur just once. The top ten constitute over 3% of the sample.

The research as a whole found: Clinical and demographic metadata were provided uncurated, with the amount varying by source and participant.

In the germline V gene, CDR1 corresponds to SGHRS and CDR2 to YFSETQ. The cysteine opens and the phenylalanine closes a CDR3 of 14 amino acids. Only the CDR3 part of the read is kept: 42 bases, read in frame from the first base. V drops 2 bases and J drops 1 base, leaving 9 bases in between. Participants in the prospective study were aged roughly 18 to 89 years, lived in about two dozen United States geographic areas, and enrolled through a virtual design. Cohort assignment in the prospective study relied on participant-reported clinical history from a screening survey and a study questionnaire. In the prospective study, mobile phlebotomists collected whole blood, serum and a nasopharyngeal or oropharyngeal swab from each participant. Participants in the prospective study had the option to provide additional blood draws and questionnaires over a roughly 2-month period. Before DNA extraction, blood samples from the prospective study were shipped at room temperature or frozen.

The rearranged chain carries TRBV5-1 and TRBJ1-1; a confident D gene designation cannot be given. The sample consisted of PBMCs or T cells enriched from blood (not recorded which). The origin of this receptor is a woman aged 40 to 50 with acute COVID-19. The nucleotides are TGCGCCAGCAGCTTTGGCAGTAAGAACACTGAAGCTTTCTTT. Translated, this gives CASSFGSKNTEAFF.